The 15 T cell receptor beta chains presented below share a single source sample, sequenced in a study of blood T cells in healthy people across ages. Through a sample-barcoded 5' primer and a J-beta primer mix, a second PCR was run for roughly 6 to 11 cycles. MiXCR was run by TCRdb on the 5' RACE reads, yielding one entry per CDR3 protein. The table lists almost 300,000 distinct CDR3 sequences, 25% to 30% of them singletons. Sequencing was done on a sample of blood. All receptors derive from a woman in her 70s in good health.

This clonotype has more than one count but fewer than ten. The J gene is TRBJ2-1, the V gene TRBV29-1, with 11 bases that match TRBD2. The CDR3 spans 14 residues. Trimming took 6 bases from V and 6 from J; bases not matched to a gene: 7. Germline V gene sequence: CDR1 SQVTM, CDR2 ANQGSEA. CDR3 coding DNA: TGCAGCGTGGAACTTAGCGGGAGGGGCAATGAGCAGTTCTTC. This codes for CSVELSGRGNEQFF.

This clonotype was observed at least ten times. V is TRBV15 and J is TRBJ1-4, with TRBD1 matching 7 bases. The CDR3 length is 15 residues. With V trimmed by 5 bases and J by 2 bases, 5 bases remained unmatched. Germline CDR1 LNHNV, CDR2 YYDKDF (reference sequence). The DNA of the CDR3 is TGTGCCACCAGCGCTGACAGGGCCACTAATGAAAAACTGTTTTTT. It is translated as CATSADRATNEKLFF.

This clonotype has just a few counts. V gene TRBV20-1 combines with J gene TRBJ1-2, with a weak D call TRBD1 (5 bases). The CDR3 length is 16 residues. Germline V CDR1 and CDR2: DFQATT, SNEGSKA (reference sequence). V was clipped by 1 base and J by 0 bases, with 15 bases between them. The CDR3 reads CSARVGGSLTNYGYTF. Written as DNA, the CDR3 is TGCAGTGCTAGAGTCGGGGGGTCCCTAACTAACTATGGCTACACCTTC.

In this sample, this clonotype turned up many times. V and J are TRBV20-1 and TRBJ2-1; possibly TRBD1 for D (6 bases). The CDR3 loop spans 14 amino acids. Germline-derived CDR1 and CDR2 are DFQATT and SNEGSKA (reference sequence). Trimming stripped 5 bases from V and 0 bases from J, with 11 bases between. CDR3 in DNA: TGCAGTGCTTACAGGGCAAGCTCCTACAATGAGCAGTTCTTC. This codes for CSAYRASSYNEQFF.

In this sample, this clonotype turned up a few times. The chain recombines TRBV7-2 with TRBJ2-7, with 8 bases identical to TRBD1. Per the germline V gene, CDR1 is SGHTA and CDR2 is FQGNSA. The V and J ends lost 5 bases and 0 bases, in that order; junction bases with no gene match: 6. This CDR3 comprises 15 residues. The CDR3 spells CASSQDRGGSYEQYF. The CDR3 bases are TGTGCCAGCAGCCAAGACAGGGGCGGCTCCTACGAGCAGTACTTC.

J is TRBJ2-5 and V is TRBV5-1; D is perhaps TRBD1 or TRBD2 (6 bases each). The J call is in doubt because the DNA end fits TRBJ2-7 better. The CDR3 is made up of 16 amino acids. Looked up from germline, CDR1 is SGHRS and CDR2 is YFSETQ. CDR3 sequence (DNA): TGCGCCAGCAGCTTCAAGGGGGGTGGAGGAGTAAACGAGCAGTACTTC. Amino acids: CASSFKGGGGVNEQYF.

The chain carries TRBV10-3 and TRBJ1-4; TRBD1 matches 8 bases. This CDR3 comprises 15 residues. V was clipped by 0 bases and J by 8 bases; unmatched bases: 5. Germline lookup yields CDR1 ENHRY and CDR2 SYGVKD. Here the CDR3 reads CAISESRTGNEKLFF. Here the CDR3 DNA reads TGTGCCATCAGTGAGTCTCGGACAGGGAACGAAAAACTGTTTTTT.

This clonotype was picked up a small number of times. The genes are TRBV7-6 and TRBJ1-4; TRBD1 might be the D (5 bases). The CDR3 spans 14 residues. Trimming pared 4 bases from V and 5 bases from J, leaving 11 bases between. Germline CDR1 SGHVS, CDR2 FNYEAQ. CDR3 bases: TGTGCCAGCAGCTCGCGAGGGGCAAATGAAAAACTGTTTTTT. It translates to CASSSRGANEKLFF.

The genes are TRBV27 and TRBJ2-1; 7 bases agree with TRBD2. Germline V lookup: CDR1 MNHEY, CDR2 SMNVEV (reference sequence). Unmatched junction bases numbered 8, after V lost 2 bases and J lost 4 bases. The CDR3 runs 16 residues. The CDR3 spells CASSLIGLEKYNEQFF. CDR3 DNA sequence: TGTGCCAGCAGTTTAATAGGACTAGAGAAATACAATGAGCAGTTCTTC.

The V call is TRBV6-5, the J call TRBJ1-2; unclear D gene. Trimming left V 5 bases short and J 3 bases short, with 10 bases between. The CDR3 is 13 amino acids. Germline-derived CDR1 and CDR2 are MNHEY and SVGAGI. The CDR3 region is CASSAREDYGYTF. The CDR3 DNA reads as TGTGCCAGCAGTGCTAGGGAGGACTATGGCTACACCTTC.

This clonotype was observed a handful of times. The chain carries TRBV5-1 and TRBJ2-7; 7 nucleotides line up with TRBD1. CDR1 is SGHRS, CDR2 YFSETQ, per germline. There are 14 residues in the CDR3. J lost 5 bases, V lost 4 bases, and 9 bases had no gene match. In DNA form, the CDR3 reads TGCGCCAGCAGCCCTACGACAGGGCTGGACGAGCAGTACTTC. Translated, it gives CASSPTTGLDEQYF.

This chain joins TRBV5-4 and TRBJ2-5, with TRBD2 matching 7 bases. Trimming removed 0 bases from V and 2 bases from J; junction bases left unmatched: 4. The CDR3 runs 15 residues. Germline V gene data show CDR1 as SGHNT and CDR2 as YYREEE (reference sequence). CDR3 bases: TGTGCCAGCAGCTTGGCTAGCGGATGGCAAGAGACCCAGTACTTC. Protein product: CASSLASGWQETQYF.

The chain is built from TRBV5-4 and TRBJ2-7; D unclear. The CDR3 loop spans 13 amino acids. V was clipped by 1 base and J by 2 bases, with 7 bases between them. Germline V gene sequence: CDR1 SGHNT, CDR2 YYREEE (reference sequence). This chain's CDR3 is CASSLRTAYEQYV. In nucleotides, the CDR3 is TGTGCCAGCAGCTTGCGAACAGCCTACGAGCAGTACGTC.

This clonotype came up a few times. The chain carries TRBV5-4 and TRBJ2-5, with TRBD2 as a possible D gene (5 bases). Per the germline V gene, CDR1 is SGHNT and CDR2 is YYREEE (reference sequence). V was trimmed by 1 base and J by 1 base, leaving 11 bases between them. The length of the CDR3 is 15 residues. The DNA of the CDR3 is TGTGCCAGCAGCTTGAGGTTGGGAGTCCAAGAGACCCAGTACTTC. As protein: CASSLRLGVQETQYF.

In this sample, this clonotype turned up a few times. The chain couples TRBV3-1 to TRBJ2-5; D not resolved. Germline assignment: CDR1 LGHDT and CDR2 YNNKEL (reference sequence). CDR3 size: 12 residues. V lost 0 bases to trimming and J lost 6 bases, with 5 bases between them. As DNA, the CDR3 is TGTGCCAGCAGCCAAGACGGAAAGACCCAGTACTTC. Translated, it gives CASSQDGKTQYF.